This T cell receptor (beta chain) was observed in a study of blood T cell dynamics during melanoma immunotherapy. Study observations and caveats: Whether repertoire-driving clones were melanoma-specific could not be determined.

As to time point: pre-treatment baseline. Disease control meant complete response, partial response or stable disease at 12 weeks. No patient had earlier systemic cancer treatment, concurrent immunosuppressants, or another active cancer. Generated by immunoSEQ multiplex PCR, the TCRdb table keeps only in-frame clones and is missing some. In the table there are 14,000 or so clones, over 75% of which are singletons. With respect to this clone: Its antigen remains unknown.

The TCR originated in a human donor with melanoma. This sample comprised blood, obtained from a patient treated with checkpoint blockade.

The CDR3 region is CASSSGLAGGETQYF. DNA for the CDR3: TGTGCCAGCAGCTCGGGACTAGCTGGAGGGGAGACCCAGTACTTC. J is TRBJ2-5 and V is TRBV7-2, with 9 bases lining up with TRBD2. The CDR3 has 15 amino acids. V lost 4 bases, J lost 5 bases, and 8 bases stayed unmatched. Per the germline V gene, CDR1 is SGHTA and CDR2 is FQGNSA.